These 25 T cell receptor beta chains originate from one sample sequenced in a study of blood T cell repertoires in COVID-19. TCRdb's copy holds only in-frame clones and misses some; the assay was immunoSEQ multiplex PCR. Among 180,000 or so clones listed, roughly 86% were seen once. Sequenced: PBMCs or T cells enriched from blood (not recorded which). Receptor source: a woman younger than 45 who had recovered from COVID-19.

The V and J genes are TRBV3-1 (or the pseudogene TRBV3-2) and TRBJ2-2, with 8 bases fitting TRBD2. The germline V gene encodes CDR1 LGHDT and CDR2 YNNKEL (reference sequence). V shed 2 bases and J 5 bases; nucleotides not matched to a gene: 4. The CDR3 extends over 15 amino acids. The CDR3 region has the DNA TGTGCCAGCAGCCAACAAGCGGGAGTAACCGGGGAGCTGTTTTTT. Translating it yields CASSQQAGVTGELFF.

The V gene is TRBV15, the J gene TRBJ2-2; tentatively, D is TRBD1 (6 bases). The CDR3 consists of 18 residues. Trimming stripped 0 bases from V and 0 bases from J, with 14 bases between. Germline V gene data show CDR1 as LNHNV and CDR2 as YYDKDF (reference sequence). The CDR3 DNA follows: TGTGCCACCAGCAGAGATTCGTTTAGGACAGCGAACACCGGGGAGCTGTTTTTT. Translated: CATSRDSFRTANTGELFF.

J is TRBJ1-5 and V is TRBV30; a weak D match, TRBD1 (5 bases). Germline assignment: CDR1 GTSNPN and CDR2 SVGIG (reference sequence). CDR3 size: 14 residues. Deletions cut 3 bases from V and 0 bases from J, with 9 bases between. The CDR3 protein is CAWRVRDSNQPQHF. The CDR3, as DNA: TGTGCCTGGAGGGTCAGGGATAGCAATCAGCCCCAGCATTTT. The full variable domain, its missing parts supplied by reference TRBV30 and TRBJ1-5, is SQTIHQWPATLVQPVGSPLSLECTVEGTSNPNLYWYRQAAGRGLQLLFYSVGIGQISSEVPQNLSASRPQDRQFILSSKKLLLSDSGFYLCAWRVRDSNQPQHFGDGTRLSIL.

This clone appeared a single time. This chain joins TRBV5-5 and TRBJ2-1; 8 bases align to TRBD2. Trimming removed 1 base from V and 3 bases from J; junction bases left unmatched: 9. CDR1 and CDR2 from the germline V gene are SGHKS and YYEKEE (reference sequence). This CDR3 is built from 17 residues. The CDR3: CASSLWLLAGGYNEQFF. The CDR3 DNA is TGTGCCAGCAGCTTGTGGCTCTTGGCGGGAGGCTACAATGAGCAGTTCTTC.

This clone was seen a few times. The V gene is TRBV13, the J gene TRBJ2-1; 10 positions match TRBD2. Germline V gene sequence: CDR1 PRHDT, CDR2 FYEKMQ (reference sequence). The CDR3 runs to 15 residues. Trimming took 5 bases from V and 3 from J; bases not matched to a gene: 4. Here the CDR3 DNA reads TGTGCCAGCAGCGCTAGCGGGAGAGGCTACAATGAGCAGTTCTTC. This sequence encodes CASSASGRGYNEQFF.

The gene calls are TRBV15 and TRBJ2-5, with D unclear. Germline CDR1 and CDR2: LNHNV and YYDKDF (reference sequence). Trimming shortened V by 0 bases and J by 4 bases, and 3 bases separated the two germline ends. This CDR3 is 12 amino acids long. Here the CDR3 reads CATSRDRETQYF. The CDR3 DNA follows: TGTGCCACCAGCAGAGATCGAGAGACCCAGTACTTC.

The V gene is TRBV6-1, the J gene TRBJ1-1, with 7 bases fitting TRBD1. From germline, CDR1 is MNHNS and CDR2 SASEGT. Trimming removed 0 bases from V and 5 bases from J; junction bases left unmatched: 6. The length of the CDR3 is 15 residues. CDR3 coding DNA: TGTGCCAGCAGTGAAGCGAGGGGGCAAAGTACTGAAGCTTTCTTT. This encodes CASSEARGQSTEAFF.

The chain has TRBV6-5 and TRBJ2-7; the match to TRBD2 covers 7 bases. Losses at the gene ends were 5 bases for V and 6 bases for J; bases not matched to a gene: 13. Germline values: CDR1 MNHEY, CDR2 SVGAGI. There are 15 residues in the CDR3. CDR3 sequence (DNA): TGTGCCAGCAGTCCAGGACTAGTCCTTCTAGGCGAGCAGTACTTC. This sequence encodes CASSPGLVLLGEQYF.

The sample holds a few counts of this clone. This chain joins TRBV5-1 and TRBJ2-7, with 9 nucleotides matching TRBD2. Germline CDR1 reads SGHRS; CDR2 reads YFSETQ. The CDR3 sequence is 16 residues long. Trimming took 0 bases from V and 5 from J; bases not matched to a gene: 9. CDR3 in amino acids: CASSLDLGGRADEQYF. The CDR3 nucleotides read TGCGCCAGCAGCTTGGATTTGGGCGGGAGGGCCGACGAGCAGTACTTC.

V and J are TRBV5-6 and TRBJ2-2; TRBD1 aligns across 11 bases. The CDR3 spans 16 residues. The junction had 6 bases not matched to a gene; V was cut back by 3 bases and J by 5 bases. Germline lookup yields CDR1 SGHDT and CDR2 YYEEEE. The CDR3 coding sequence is TGTGCCAGCAGCTGGGGGACAGGGGGTGAGACCGGGGAGCTGTTTTTT. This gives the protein CASSWGTGGETGELFF. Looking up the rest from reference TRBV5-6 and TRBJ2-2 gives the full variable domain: DAGVTQSPTHLIKTRGQQVTLRCSPKSGHDTVSWYQQALGQGPQFIFQYYEEEERQRGNFPDRFSGHQFPNYSSELNVNALLLGDSALYLCASSWGTGGETGELFFGEGSRLTVL.

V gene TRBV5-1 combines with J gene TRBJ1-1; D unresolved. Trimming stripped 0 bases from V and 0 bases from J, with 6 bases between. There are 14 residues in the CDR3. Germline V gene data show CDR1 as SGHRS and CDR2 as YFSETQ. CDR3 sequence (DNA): TGCGCCAGCAGCTTGGAAAGCATGAACACTGAAGCTTTCTTT. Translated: CASSLESMNTEAFF. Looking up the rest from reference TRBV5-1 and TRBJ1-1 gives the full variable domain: KAGVTQTPRYLIKTRGQQVTLSCSPISGHRSVSWYQQTPGQGLQFLFEYFSETQRNKGNFPGRFSGRQFSNSRSEMNVSTLELGDSALYLCASSLESMNTEAFFGQGTRLTVV.

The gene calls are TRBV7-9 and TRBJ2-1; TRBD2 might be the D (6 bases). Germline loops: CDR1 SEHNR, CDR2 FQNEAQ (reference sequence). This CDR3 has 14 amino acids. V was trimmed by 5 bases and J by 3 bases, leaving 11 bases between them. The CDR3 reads CASSIPGLYNEQFF. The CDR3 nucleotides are TGTGCCAGCAGCATACCGGGACTCTACAATGAGCAGTTCTTC.

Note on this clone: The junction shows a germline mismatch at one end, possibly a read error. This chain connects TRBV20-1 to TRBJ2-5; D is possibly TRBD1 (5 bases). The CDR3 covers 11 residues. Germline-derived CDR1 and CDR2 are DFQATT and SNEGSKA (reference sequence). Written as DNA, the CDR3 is TGCAGTGCTGTGGGGCAGGGCCTGGAGAACTTC. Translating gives CSAVGQGLENF.

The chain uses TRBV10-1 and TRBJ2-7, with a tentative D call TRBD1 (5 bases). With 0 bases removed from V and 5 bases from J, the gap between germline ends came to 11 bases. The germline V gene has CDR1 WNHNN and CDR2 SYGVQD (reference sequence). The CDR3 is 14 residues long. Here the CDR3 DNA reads TGCGCCAGCAGTGAGTCAGGCAGGGTCGACGAGCAGTACTTC. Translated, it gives CASSESGRVDEQYF.

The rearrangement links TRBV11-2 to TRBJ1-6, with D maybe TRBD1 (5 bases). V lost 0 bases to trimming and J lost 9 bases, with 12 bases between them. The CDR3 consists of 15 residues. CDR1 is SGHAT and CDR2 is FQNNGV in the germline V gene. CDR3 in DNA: TGTGCCAGCAGCTTAGATCCCCCCAGGGTTTCACCCCTCCACTTT. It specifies CASSLDPPRVSPLHF.

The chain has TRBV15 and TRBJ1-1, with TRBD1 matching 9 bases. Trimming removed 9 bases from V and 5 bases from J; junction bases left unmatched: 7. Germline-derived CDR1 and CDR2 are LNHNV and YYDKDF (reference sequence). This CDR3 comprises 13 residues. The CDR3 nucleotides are TGTGCCACTAGACAGGGGGGTGGGACTGAAGCTTTCTTT. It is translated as CATRQGGGTEAFF.

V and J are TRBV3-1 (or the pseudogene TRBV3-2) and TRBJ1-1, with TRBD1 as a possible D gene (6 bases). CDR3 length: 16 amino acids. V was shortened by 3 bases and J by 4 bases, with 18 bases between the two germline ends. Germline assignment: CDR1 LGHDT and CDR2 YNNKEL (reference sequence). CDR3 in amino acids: CASSQAIRGSPTEAFF. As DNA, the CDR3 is TGTGCCAGCAGCCAGGCAATCAGGGGTTCCCCCACTGAAGCTTTCTTT.

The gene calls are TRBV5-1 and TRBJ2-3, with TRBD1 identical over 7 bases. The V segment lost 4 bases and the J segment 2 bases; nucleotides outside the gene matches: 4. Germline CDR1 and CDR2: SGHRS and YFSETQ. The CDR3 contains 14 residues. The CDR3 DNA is TGCGCCAGCAGCCTGGGGACAGACACAGATACGCAGTATTTT. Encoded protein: CASSLGTDTDTQYF.

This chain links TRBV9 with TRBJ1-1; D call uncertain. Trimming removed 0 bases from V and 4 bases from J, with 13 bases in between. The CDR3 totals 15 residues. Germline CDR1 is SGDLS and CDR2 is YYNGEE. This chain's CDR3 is CASSVAGITGTEAFF. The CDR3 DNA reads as TGTGCCAGCAGCGTAGCGGGGATCACTGGCACTGAAGCTTTCTTT.

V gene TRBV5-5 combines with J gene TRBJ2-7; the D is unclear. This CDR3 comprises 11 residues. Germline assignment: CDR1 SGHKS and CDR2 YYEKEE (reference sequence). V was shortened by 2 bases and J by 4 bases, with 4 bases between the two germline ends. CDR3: CASSFNYEQYF. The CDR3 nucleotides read TGTGCCAGCAGCTTCAATTACGAGCAGTACTTC.

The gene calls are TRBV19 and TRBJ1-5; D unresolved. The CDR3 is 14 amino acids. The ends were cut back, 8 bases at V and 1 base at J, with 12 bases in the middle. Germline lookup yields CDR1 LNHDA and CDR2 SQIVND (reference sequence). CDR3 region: CASEGPSSNQPQHF. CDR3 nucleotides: TGTGCCAGTGAGGGCCCCAGCAGCAATCAGCCCCAGCATTTT.

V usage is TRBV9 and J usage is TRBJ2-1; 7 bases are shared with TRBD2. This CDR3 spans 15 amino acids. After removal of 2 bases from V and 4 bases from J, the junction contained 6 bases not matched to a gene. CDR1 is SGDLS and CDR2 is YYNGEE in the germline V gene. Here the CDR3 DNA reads TGTGCCAGCAGCGTTGGAAGCGGGGTTTACAATGAGCAGTTCTTC. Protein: CASSVGSGVYNEQFF.

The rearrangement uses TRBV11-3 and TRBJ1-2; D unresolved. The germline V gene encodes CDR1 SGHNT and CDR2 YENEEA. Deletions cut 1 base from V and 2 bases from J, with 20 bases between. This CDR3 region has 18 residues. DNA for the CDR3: TGTGCCAGCAGCTTAGTACGTCGGGGTTTAACACGAAACTATGGCTACACCTTC. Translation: CASSLVRRGLTRNYGYTF.

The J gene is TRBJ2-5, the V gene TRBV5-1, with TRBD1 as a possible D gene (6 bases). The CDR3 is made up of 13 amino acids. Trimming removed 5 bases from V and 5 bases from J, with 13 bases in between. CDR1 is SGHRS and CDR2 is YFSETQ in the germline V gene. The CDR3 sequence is CASSSGQSETQYF. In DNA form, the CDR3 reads TGCGCCAGCAGTTCCGGACAGTCGGAGACCCAGTACTTC.

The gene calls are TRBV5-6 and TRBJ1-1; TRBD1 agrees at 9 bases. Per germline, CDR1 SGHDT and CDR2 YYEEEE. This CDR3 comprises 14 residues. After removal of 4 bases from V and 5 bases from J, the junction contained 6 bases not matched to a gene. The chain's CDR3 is CASSAGQGRTEAFF. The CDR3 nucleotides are TGTGCCAGCAGCGCCGGACAGGGGAGAACTGAAGCTTTCTTT.